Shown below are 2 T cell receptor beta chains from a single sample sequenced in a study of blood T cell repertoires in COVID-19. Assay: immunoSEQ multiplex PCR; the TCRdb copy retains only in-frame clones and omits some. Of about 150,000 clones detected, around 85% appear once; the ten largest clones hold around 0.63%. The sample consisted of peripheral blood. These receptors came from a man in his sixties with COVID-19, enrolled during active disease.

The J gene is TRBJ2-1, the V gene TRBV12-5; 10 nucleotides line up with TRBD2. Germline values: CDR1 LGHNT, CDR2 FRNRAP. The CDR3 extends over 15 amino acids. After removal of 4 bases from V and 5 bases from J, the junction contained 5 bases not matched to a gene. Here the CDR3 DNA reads TGTGCTAGTGGTTCGGGACTAGCGATAGACAATGAGCAGTTCTTC. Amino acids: CASGSGLAIDNEQFF.

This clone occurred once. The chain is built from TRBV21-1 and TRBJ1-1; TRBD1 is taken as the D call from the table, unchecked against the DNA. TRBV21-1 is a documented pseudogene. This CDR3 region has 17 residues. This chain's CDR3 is CASSKTNRGRRYTEAFF. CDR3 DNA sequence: TGTGCCAGCAGCAAAACAAACAGGGGCCGCCGATACACTGAAGCTTTCTTT.